This is a list of T cell receptor beta chains from one sample in a study of chronic HIV infection and antiretroviral therapy. In TCRdb, the 5' RACE reads were re-called with MiXCR into one record per CDR3 protein. This table holds roughly 50,000 distinct CDR3 sequences, approximately 19% found once. The source material was peripheral blood. All receptors come from an adult who had HIV and had not received antiretroviral therapy, or was an uninfected healthy control (not recorded which). Both conserved end residues are part of each CDR3.

CDR3 length,V gene,CDR3 protein
14,TRBV11-2,CASSRGRGTDTQYF
13,TRBV27,CASSFVGTYEQYF
16,TRBV18,CASSPPSETGRSEQYF
13,TRBV29-1,CSVDTGRTYGYTF
15,TRBV2,CASSDLAGVPDTQYF
14,TRBV11-3,CASSFSGRRNEQFF
15,TRBV5-1,CASSQSAGTNTEAFF
11,TRBV10-3,CAISDFYEQYF
14,TRBV20-1,CSARTDYSNQPQHF
16,TRBV7-9,CASSPGDGGMRQPQHF
14,TRBV9,CASSVGDRDNEQFF
15,TRBV7-3,CASSSLGGSYNEQFF
15,TRBV12-3/TRBV12-4,CASSLRGAANEKLFF
18,TRBV28,CASSLPLGQGAMSDGYTF
16,TRBV20-1,CSAGGSAGERQDTQYF
14,TRBV24-1,CATSDLSSGLAQYF
11,TRBV20-1,CSARGVYEQYF
13,TRBV28,CASTDTGRSEQYF
14,TRBV28,CASSLTGSNQPQHF
15,TRBV9,CASSVNGHSYNEQFF
14,TRBV24-1,CATSDGTGTDTQYF
19,TRBV4-1,CASSQQFFRDRPSTDTQYF
17,TRBV27,CASKGLAGTSSYNEQFF
15,TRBV10-1,CASSERRQGGETQYF
13,TRBV9,CASSVGRTTEAFF
14,TRBV9,CASSVGLARETQYF
13,TRBV6-1,CASCKDRASGYTF
16,TRBV28,CASGTRVGVGTDTQYF
15,TRBV5-5,CASSFTGSSYNEQFF
14,TRBV24-1,CATSRTGFGSEQYF
16,TRBV5-6,CASSTGTGYGTDTQYF
16,TRBV7-2,CASSAAGARGSYEQYF
18,TRBV4-1,CASSPGFELAGVRNEQFF
12,TRBV20-1,CSVRGTVYEQYF
14,TRBV29-1,CSVDGGSTNEKLFF
13,TRBV5-1,CASSLERPEGYTF
13,TRBV2,CASAGSGANVLTF
14,TRBV28,CASSPPYGATEAFF
14,TRBV14,CASSQDLDFGEAFF
15,TRBV15,CATSRAGTGGSKAFF
16,TRBV4-2,CASSQLSGTSTDTQYF
14,TRBV3-1,CASSQESRRGEQFF
14,TRBV29-1,CSGSGLAGVNEQFF
14,TRBV4-2,CASSQDLKAYGHTF
12,TRBV20-1,CRVPGQNYGYTF
11,TRBV2,CASSGTHEQYF
15,TRBV28,CASSPGQVGRNTQYF
14,TRBV29-1,CSVGAGGTYNEQFF
16,TRBV11-2,CASSYLDRAIADTQYF
16,TRBV4-1,CASSRLAGAPADEQFF
19,TRBV28,CASSPTGTGGRFSSYEQYF
15,TRBV28,CASILGRGVRGELFF